Listed below are T cell receptor beta chains from one sample, sequenced in a study of T cell responses to AZD1222 COVID-19 vaccine. This table comes from immunoSEQ multiplex PCR, and its TCRdb copy is limited to in-frame clones, with some not included. In the table there are 75,000 to 100,000 clones, about 90% of which are singletons. The sample in question was peripheral blood, obtained on day 0 of MenACWY control vaccination. The source of these receptors is an adult in good health. Both conserved end residues are part of each CDR3. Clone size is given for some rows only: seen once, a few or many times, or a class if the clone is expanded.

clone size: .; J gene: TRBJ1-4; V gene: TRBV30; CDR3 protein: CAWSGEGYEKLFF
clone size: .; J gene: TRBJ2-7; V gene: TRBV19; CDR3 protein: CASSIARDHSYEQYF
clone size: .; J gene: TRBJ1-3; V gene: TRBV6-5; CDR3 protein: CASSPQGASGNTIYF
clone size: .; J gene: TRBJ2-2; V gene: TRBV4-3; CDR3 protein: CASSTRWGTGELFF
clone size: .; J gene: TRBJ1-3; V gene: TRBV7-8; CDR3 protein: CASSSGLQAGGNTIYF
clone size: .; J gene: TRBJ1-1; V gene: TRBV28; CDR3 protein: CASSLGWGVNTEAFF
clone size: .; J gene: TRBJ1-2; V gene: TRBV19; CDR3 protein: CASSIPDGYTF
clone size: .; J gene: TRBJ1-1; V gene: TRBV5-1; CDR3 protein: CASSKETGGNTEAFF
clone size: few; J gene: TRBJ1-1; V gene: TRBV7-2; CDR3 protein: CASSPRGADTEAFF
clone size: .; J gene: TRBJ1-1; V gene: TRBV6-1; CDR3 protein: CASSEGAKAFF
clone size: .; J gene: TRBJ1-3; V gene: TRBV6-1; CDR3 protein: CASSEETGVSQGNTIYF
clone size: .; J gene: TRBJ1-1; V gene: TRBV27; CDR3 protein: CASKRGPHTEAFF
clone size: .; J gene: TRBJ2-3; V gene: TRBV4-1; CDR3 protein: CASSEDYRGTDTQYF
clone size: .; J gene: TRBJ1-5; V gene: TRBV18; CDR3 protein: CASSPGGDGQPQHF
clone size: once; J gene: TRBJ2-1; V gene: TRBV5-1; CDR3 protein: CASSPPQSSYNEQFF
clone size: .; J gene: TRBJ2-3; V gene: TRBV5-6; CDR3 protein: CASFLDTDTQYF
clone size: once; J gene: TRBJ1-1; V gene: TRBV5-1; CDR3 protein: CASSLGDTEAFF
clone size: .; J gene: TRBJ1-6; V gene: TRBV7-3; CDR3 protein: CASSFKGSNSPLHF
clone size: .; J gene: TRBJ1-6; V gene: TRBV9; CDR3 protein: CASSVEGGHVSPLHF
clone size: .; J gene: TRBJ2-2; V gene: TRBV6-5; CDR3 protein: CATFSEAIGELFF
clone size: .; J gene: TRBJ2-2; V gene: TRBV4-3; CDR3 protein: CASSQVTADLGELFF
clone size: .; J gene: TRBJ1-2; V gene: TRBV6-1; CDR3 protein: CASSEVGGPLRYGYTF
clone size: .; J gene: TRBJ1-2; V gene: TRBV21-1; CDR3 protein: CASSPLETSHGGYTF
clone size: .; J gene: TRBJ1-2; V gene: TRBV2; CDR3 protein: CASSEGTGGYGYTF
clone size: .; J gene: TRBJ1-2; V gene: TRBV7-2; CDR3 protein: CASSPGPANYGYTF
clone size: .; J gene: TRBJ2-2; V gene: TRBV30; CDR3 protein: CAWSPGTSVRELFF
clone size: once; J gene: TRBJ1-2; V gene: TRBV7-2; CDR3 protein: CASSLRAGAAVLYGYTF
clone size: .; J gene: TRBJ2-6; V gene: TRBV5-8; CDR3 protein: CASSWGPLQGGAGANVLTF
clone size: .; J gene: TRBJ1-2; V gene: TRBV5-1; CDR3 protein: CASSRSLTGTGMDGYTF
clone size: .; J gene: TRBJ1-4; V gene: TRBV10-3; CDR3 protein: CAISDGRDEKLFF
clone size: .; J gene: TRBJ1-1; V gene: TRBV4-3; CDR3 protein: CASSQEIGPGPEAFF
clone size: .; J gene: TRBJ1-1; V gene: TRBV18; CDR3 protein: CASSPGEVTEAFF
clone size: few; J gene: TRBJ1-2; V gene: TRBV7-9; CDR3 protein: CASSLSRAGYTF
clone size: medium-sized; J gene: TRBJ1-3; V gene: TRBV2; CDR3 protein: CASSDAGRDTIYF
clone size: .; J gene: TRBJ2-7; V gene: TRBV27; CDR3 protein: CASSQGQFSYEQYF
clone size: .; J gene: TRBJ1-5; V gene: TRBV15; CDR3 protein: CATSRDQKGRGDQPQHF
clone size: .; J gene: TRBJ1-6; V gene: TRBV7-9; CDR3 protein: CASSLFGSAEGSPLHF
clone size: few; J gene: TRBJ1-6; V gene: TRBV30; CDR3 protein: CAWTMGRRGDSPLHF